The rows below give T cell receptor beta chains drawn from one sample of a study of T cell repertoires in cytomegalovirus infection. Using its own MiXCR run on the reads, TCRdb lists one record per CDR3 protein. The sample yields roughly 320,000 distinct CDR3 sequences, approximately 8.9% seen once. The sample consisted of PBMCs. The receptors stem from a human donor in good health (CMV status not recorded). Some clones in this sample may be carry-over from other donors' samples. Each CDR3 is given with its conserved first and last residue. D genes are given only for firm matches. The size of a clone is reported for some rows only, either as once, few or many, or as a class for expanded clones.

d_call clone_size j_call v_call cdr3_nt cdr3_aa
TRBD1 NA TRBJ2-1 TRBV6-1 TGTGCCAGCGGGGACAGGGTGAATGAGCAGTTCTTC CASGDRVNEQFF
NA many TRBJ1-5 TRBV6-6 TGTGCCATTTTGTGGGGGGGAGGAGGAAATCAGCCCCAGCATTTT CAILWGGGGNQPQHF
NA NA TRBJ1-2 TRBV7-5 NA CISVPEARTGRNGYTF
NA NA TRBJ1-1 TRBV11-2 TGTGCCAGCCTTCTTACGGTCCAGAACACTGAAGCTTTCTTT CASLLTVQNTEAFF
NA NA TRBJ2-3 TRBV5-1 TGCGCCAGCAGCCCGTCGGCTAGCACAGATACGCAGTATTTT CASSPSASTDTQYF
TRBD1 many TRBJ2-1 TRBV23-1 TGCGCCAGCAGTCAATGGGGTACAGGGGGGAATGAGCAGTTCTTC CASSQWGTGGNEQFF
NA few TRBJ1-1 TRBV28 TGTGCCAGCAGTCCCTGGGGACGGGGAGCTTTCTTT CASSPWGRGAFF
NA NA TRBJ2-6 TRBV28 TGTGCCAGCACCCTAAATGGGGTGTCCTCTGGGGCCAACGTCCTGACTTTC CASTLNGVSSGANVLTF
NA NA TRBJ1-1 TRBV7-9 TGTGCCAGCAGCTCTCCGGACAACTTT CASSSPDNF
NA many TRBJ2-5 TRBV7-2 TGTGCCAGCAGCCGACGTGCGGGGGCAGAGACCCAGTACTTC CASSRRAGAETQYF
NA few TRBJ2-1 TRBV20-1 TGCAGTGCTAGAGATGGGCTGTACAATGAGCAGTTCTTC CSARDGLYNEQFF
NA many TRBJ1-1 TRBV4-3 TGCGCCAGCAGCCAAGATTTCGGGGGAGCGACTGAAGCTTTCTTT CASSQDFGGATEAFF
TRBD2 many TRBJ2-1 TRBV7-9 TGTGCCAGCACCGGGACTAGCGGGGCGAGCTCCTACAATGAGCAGTTCTTC CASTGTSGASSYNEQFF
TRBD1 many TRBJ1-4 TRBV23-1 TGCGCCAGCAGATACAGGGGGTGGCGTGAAAAACTGTTTTTT CASRYRGWREKLFF
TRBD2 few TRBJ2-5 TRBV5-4 TGTGCCAGCAAGGGACTACAAGAGACCCAGTACTTC CASKGLQETQYF
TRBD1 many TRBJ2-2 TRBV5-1 TGCGCCAGCAGCTTCAGGACAGGGGACACCGGGGAGCTGTTTTTT CASSFRTGDTGELFF
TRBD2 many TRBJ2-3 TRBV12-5 TGTGCTAGTGGTCCAGGGACTAGCGGGACTACAGATACGCAGTATTTT CASGPGTSGTTDTQYF
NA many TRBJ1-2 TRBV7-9 TGTGCCAGCAGCTTAGATCGGCAGGGTGTCCATGGCTACACCTTC CASSLDRQGVHGYTF
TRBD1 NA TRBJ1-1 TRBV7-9 TGTGCCAGCAGCCCCTCGACAGGGGGGACATCTGAAGCTTTCTTT CASSPSTGGTSEAFF
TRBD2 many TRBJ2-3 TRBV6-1 TGTGCCAGCAAACTAGCGGGGCCTAGCACAGATACGCAGTATTTT CASKLAGPSTDTQYF
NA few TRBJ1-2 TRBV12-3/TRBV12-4 TGTGCCAGCAGTTTAGTGGGGGACACCTCCTATGGCTACACCTTC CASSLVGDTSYGYTF
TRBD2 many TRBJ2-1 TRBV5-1 TGCGCCAGCAGTAGCGGGGAGCTCAATGAGCAGTTCTTC CASSSGELNEQFF
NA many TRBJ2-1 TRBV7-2 TGTGCCAGCAGGGCGGGACGGCCCGTGGGAGAGCAGTTCTTC CASRAGRPVGEQFF
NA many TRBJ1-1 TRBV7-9 TGTGCCAGCAGCTTATCTTTTGACGAGTCTTTCTTT CASSLSFDESFF
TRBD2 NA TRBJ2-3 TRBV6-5 TGTGCCAGCAGCGGACTAGCGGGCTTCACAGATACGCAGTATTTT CASSGLAGFTDTQYF
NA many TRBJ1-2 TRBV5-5 TGTGCCAGCACCGCTTGGGCAGGGGCCCAATATGGCTACACCTTC CASTAWAGAQYGYTF
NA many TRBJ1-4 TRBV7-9 TGTGCCAGCAGCTTGGACCGGGAAAAACTGTTTTTT CASSLDREKLFF
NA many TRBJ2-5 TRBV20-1 TGCAGTGCAACGGACGCAAACCAAGAGACCCAGTACTTC CSATDANQETQYF
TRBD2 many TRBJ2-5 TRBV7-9 TGTGCCAGCAGTTCCCGGACTAGCGGGGAGGAGACCCAGTACTTC CASSSRTSGEETQYF
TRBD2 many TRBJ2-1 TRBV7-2 TGTGCCAGCAGTTCCCTGGGTAGCGGGGGCGACTCCTACAATGAGCAGTTCTTC CASSSLGSGGDSYNEQFF
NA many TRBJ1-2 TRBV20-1 TGCAGTGCCCAGGTGGGCAGGGTATACTATGGCTACACCTTC CSAQVGRVYYGYTF
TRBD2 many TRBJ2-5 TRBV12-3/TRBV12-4 TGTGCCAGCAGTTTAGACGGTAGCGGGGTTCAAGAGACCCAGTACTTC CASSLDGSGVQETQYF
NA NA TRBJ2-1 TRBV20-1 TGCAGTGCTAGAGGGCGGGGCAGCTCCTACAATGAGCAGTTCTTC CSARGRGSSYNEQFF
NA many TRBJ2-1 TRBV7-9 TGTGCCAGCAGCTTAGGCATGTCAACCGGCAATGAGCAGTTCTTC CASSLGMSTGNEQFF
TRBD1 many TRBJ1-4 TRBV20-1 TGCAGTGCGCCTAACAGGGGTTGGGCTGAAAAACTGTTTTTT CSAPNRGWAEKLFF
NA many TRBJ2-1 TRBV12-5 TGTGCTAGTGGTTTGGTAATCCCGGAGCAGTTCTTC CASGLVIPEQFF
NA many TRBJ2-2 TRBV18 TGTGCCAGCTCACCACTATCCAACGGCGGGGAGCTGTTTTTT CASSPLSNGGELFF
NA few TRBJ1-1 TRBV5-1 TGCGCCAGCAGCTTGGCCTCAGGGGAGAACACTGAAGCTTTCTTT CASSLASGENTEAFF
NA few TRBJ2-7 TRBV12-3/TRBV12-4 TGTGCCAGCAGCCGGACCGGGACACCTTCCTACGAGCAGTACTTC CASSRTGTPSYEQYF
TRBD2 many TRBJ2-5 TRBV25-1 TGTGCCAGCAGTGAAAAGGCCGGGGGGGAGACCCAGTACTTC CASSEKAGGETQYF
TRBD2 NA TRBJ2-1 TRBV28 TGTGCCAGCAGTTGGGGGGGGTATGAGCAGTTCTTC CASSWGGYEQFF
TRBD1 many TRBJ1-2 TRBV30 TGTGCCTCCAGACAGGGAAAGGGGCAGGATGGCTACACCTTC CASRQGKGQDGYTF
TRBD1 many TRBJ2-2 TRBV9 TGTGCCAGCAGCGTAGGAGGAACAGGGGGCAACACCGGGGAGCTGTTTTTT CASSVGGTGGNTGELFF
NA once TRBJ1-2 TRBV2 TGTGCCAGCAGTGCCTCAAGGGAGGGAGGCTACACCTTC CASSASREGGYTF
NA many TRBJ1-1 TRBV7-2 TGTGCCAGCAGCGCGACAAGCAGTATGAACACTGAAGCTTTCTTT CASSATSSMNTEAFF
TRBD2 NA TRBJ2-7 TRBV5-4 TGTGCCAGCAGCTTAAAACGGGAGGCAGGGAACAACGAGCAGTACTTC CASSLKREAGNNEQYF
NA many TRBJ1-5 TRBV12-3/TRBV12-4 TGTGCCAGCAGTTTAGACCAGGATCAGCCCCAGCATTTT CASSLDQDQPQHF
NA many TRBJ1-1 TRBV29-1 TGCAGCGTTAGGGAGAACACTGAAGCTTTCTTT CSVRENTEAFF
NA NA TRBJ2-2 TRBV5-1 TGCGCCAGCAGTGTAGACGGGCCTCCCTCGAACACCGGGGAGCTGTTTTTT CASSVDGPPSNTGELFF
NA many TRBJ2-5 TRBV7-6 TGTGCCAGCAGCTTAGCCGGGGGCGGACAAGAGACCCAGTACTTC CASSLAGGGQETQYF
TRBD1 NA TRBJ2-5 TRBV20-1 TGCAGTGCTAGAGGGACAGGGAGGGAGACCCAGTACTTC CSARGTGRETQYF